This T cell receptor (beta chain) was sequenced for a study of CD8 T cells in Susac syndrome. Germline loops: CDR1 LGHNA, CDR2 YNFKEQ. V trimming: 0 bases; J trimming: 2 bases; junction bases outside the gene matches: 8. The CDR3 runs to 17 residues. Reverse transcription of roughly 0.5 to 1 ug RNA was carried out with random hexamers. MiXCR, run by TCRdb on the immunoSEQ multiplex PCR reads, gives a single entry per CDR3 protein. The sample lists 70,000 to 100,000 distinct CDR3 sequences, over 80% occurring once. The individuals used as controls were healthy donors who had been matched for both age and sex.

The TCR sequence derives from a human donor in good health. The chain has TRBV4-2 and TRBJ2-3, with 7 nucleotides matching TRBD2. Material for sequencing was CD8+ T cells from PBMCs. In DNA form, the CDR3 reads TGTGCCAGCAGCCAAGACCTCCTAGCGGTGTTCACAGATACGCAGTATTTT. Its protein product is CASSQDLLAVFTDTQYF.